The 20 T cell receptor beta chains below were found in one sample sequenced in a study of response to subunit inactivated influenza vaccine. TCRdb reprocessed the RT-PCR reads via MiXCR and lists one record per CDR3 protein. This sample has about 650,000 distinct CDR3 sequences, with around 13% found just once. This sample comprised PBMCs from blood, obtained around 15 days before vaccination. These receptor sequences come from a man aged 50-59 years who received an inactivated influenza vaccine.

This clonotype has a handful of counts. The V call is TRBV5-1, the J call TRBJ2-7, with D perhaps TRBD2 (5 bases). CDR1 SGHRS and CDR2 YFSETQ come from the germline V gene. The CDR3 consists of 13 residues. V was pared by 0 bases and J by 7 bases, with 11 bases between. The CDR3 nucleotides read TGCGCCAGCAGCTTGGTTTGGACTGAGGAGCAGTACTTC. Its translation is CASSLVWTEEQYF.

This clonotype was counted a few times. This chain's CDR3 is CASSQVDRADQPQHF. The CDR3 region has the DNA TGCGCCAGCAGCCAAGTCGACAGGGCGGATCAGCCCCAGCATTTT. The J gene is TRBJ1-5, the V gene TRBV4-1, with 7 bases matching TRBD1. V trimming: 1 base; J trimming: 5 bases; junction bases outside the gene matches: 5. The CDR3 covers 15 residues. Germline CDR1 and CDR2: MGHRA and YSYEKL.

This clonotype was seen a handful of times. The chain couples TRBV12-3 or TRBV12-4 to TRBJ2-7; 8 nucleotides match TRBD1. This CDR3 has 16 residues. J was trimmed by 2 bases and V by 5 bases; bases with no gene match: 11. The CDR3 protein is CASSPRTGYGTYEQYF. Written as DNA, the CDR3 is TGTGCCAGCAGTCCAAGGACAGGGTACGGGACCTACGAGCAGTACTTC.

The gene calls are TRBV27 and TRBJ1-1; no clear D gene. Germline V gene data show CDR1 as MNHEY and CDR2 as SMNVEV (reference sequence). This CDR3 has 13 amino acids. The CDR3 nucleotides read TGTGCTCAGTTAAATATTTCGGGGACTGAAGCTTTCTTT. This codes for CAQLNISGTEAFF.

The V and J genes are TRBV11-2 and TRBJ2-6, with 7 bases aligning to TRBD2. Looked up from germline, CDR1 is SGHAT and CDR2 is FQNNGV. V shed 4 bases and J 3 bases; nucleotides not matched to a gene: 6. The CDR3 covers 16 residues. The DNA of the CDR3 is TGTGCCAGCAGCTGGAGCGGGACTGGTGGGGCCAACGTCCTGACTTTC. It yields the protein CASSWSGTGGANVLTF.

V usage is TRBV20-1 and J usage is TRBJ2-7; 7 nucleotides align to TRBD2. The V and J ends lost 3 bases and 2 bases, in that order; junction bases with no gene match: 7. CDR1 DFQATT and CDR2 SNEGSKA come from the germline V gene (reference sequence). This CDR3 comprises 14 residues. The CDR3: CSASSSGATYEQYF. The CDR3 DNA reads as TGCAGTGCTAGTTCGAGCGGGGCAACCTACGAGCAGTACTTC.

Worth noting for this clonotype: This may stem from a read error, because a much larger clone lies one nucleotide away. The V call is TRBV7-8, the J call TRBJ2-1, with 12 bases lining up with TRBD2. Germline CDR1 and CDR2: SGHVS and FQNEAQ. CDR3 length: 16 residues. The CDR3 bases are TGTGACAGCAGCTTAACAAGGACTAGCGGGATCAATGAGCAGTTCTTC. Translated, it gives CDSSLTRTSGINEQFF.

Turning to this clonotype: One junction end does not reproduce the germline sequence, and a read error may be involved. The chain's CDR3 is CCASYRDTTNEQFF. The DNA for the CDR3 is TGCTGTGCCAGCTACCGGGACACTACCAATGAGCAGTTCTTC. V is TRBV20-1 and J is TRBJ2-1; a weak D match, TRBD1 (6 bases). The CDR3 covers 14 residues. CDR1 and CDR2 (germline): DFQATT, SNEGSKA (reference sequence).

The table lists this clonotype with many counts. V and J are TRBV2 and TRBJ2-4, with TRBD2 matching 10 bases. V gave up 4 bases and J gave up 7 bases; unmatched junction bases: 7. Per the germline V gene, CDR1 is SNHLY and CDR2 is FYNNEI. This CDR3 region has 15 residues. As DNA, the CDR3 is TGTGCCAGCAGTGGGACGGGACTAGCGTGGAACATTCAGTACTTC. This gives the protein CASSGTGLAWNIQYF.

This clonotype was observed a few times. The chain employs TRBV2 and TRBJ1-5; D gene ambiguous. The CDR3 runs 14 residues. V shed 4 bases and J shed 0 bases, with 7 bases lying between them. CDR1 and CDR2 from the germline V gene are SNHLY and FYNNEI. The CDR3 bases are TGTGCCAGCAGTGCAGTGGATAGCAATCAGCCCCAGCATTTT. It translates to CASSAVDSNQPQHF. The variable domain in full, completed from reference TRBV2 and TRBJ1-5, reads EPEVTQTPSHQVTQMGQEVILRCVPISNHLYFYWYRQILGQKVEFLVSFYNNEISEKSEIFDDQFSVERPDGSNFTLKIRSTKLEDSAMYFCASSAVDSNQPQHFGDGTRLSIL.

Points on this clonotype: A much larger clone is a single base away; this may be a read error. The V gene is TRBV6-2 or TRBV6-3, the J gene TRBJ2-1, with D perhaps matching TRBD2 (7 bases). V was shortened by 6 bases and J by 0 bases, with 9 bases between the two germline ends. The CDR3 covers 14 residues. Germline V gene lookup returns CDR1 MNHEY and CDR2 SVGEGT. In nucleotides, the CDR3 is TGTGCCAGCAGCCGGGGGGCCTCCTACAATGAGCAGTTCTTC. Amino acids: CASSRGASYNEQFF.

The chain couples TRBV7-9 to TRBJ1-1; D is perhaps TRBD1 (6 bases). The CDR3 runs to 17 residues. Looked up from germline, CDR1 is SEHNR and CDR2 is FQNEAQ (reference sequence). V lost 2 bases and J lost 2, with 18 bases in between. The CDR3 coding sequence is TGTGCCAGCAGCTTATCCAGGGGTGGATGGGGAAACACTGAAGCTTTCTTT. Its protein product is CASSLSRGGWGNTEAFF. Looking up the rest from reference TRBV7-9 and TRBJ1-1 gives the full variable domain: DTGVSQNPRHKITKRGQNVTFRCDPISEHNRLYWYRQTLGQGPEFLTYFQNEAQLEKSRLLSDRFSAERPKGSFSTLEIQRTEQGDSAMYLCASSLSRGGWGNTEAFFGQGTRLTVV.

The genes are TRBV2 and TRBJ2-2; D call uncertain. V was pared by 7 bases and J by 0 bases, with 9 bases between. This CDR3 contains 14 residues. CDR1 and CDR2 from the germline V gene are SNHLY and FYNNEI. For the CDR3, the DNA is TGTGCCAGCATGCGCAGTCCGAACACCGGGGAGCTGTTTTTT. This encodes CASMRSPNTGELFF.

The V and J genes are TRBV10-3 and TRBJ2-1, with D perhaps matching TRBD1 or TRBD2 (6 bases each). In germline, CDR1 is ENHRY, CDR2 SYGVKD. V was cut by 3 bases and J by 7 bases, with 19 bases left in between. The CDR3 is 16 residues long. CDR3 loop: CAISDQGRGGGNEQFF. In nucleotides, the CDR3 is TGTGCCATCAGTGACCAGGGGCGGGGAGGAGGGAATGAGCAGTTCTTC.

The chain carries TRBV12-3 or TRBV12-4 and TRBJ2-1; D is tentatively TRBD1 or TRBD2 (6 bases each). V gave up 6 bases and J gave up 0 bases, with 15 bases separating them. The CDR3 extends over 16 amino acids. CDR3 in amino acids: CASSRGRRLSYNEQFF. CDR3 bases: TGTGCCAGCAGCCGGGGGCGCCGGCTCTCCTACAATGAGCAGTTCTTC.

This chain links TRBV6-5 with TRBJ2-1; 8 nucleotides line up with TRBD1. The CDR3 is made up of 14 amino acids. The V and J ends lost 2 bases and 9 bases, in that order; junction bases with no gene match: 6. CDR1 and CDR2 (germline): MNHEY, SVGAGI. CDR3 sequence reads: CASSYHDRGSEQFF. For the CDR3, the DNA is TGTGCCAGCAGTTACCATGACAGGGGCAGTGAGCAGTTCTTC.

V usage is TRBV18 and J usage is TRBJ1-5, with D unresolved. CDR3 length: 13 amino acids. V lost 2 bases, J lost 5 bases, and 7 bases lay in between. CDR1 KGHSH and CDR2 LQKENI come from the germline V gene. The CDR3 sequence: CASSPESDQPQHF. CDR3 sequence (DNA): TGTGCCAGCTCACCAGAGTCCGATCAGCCCCAGCATTTT. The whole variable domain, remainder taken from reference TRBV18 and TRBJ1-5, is NAGVMQNPRHLVRRRGQEARLRCSPMKGHSHVYWYRQLPEEGLKFMVYLQKENIIDESGMPKERFSAEFPKEGPSILRIQQVVRGDSAAYFCASSPESDQPQHFGDGTRLSIL.

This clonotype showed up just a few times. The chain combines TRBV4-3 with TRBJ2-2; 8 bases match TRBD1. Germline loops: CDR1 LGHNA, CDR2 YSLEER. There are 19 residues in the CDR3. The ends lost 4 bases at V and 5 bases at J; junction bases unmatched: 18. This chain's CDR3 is CASSPYYRGRDRTTGELFF. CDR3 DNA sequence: TGCGCCAGCAGCCCGTACTACCGGGGGCGGGACAGGACAACCGGGGAGCTGTTTTTT.

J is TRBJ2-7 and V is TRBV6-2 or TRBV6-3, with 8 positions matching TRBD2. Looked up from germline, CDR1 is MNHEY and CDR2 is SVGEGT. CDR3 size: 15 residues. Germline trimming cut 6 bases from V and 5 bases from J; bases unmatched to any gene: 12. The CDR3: CASSPPGTSLHEQYF. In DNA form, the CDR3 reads TGTGCCAGCAGCCCACCCGGGACTAGTCTCCACGAGCAGTACTTC.

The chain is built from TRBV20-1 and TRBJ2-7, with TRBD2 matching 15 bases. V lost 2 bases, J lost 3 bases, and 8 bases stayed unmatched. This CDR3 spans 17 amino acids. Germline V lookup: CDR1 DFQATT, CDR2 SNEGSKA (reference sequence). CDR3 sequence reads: CSARLGLAGGPFYEQYF. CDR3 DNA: TGCAGTGCTAGACTGGGACTAGCGGGGGGCCCTTTCTACGAGCAGTACTTC.